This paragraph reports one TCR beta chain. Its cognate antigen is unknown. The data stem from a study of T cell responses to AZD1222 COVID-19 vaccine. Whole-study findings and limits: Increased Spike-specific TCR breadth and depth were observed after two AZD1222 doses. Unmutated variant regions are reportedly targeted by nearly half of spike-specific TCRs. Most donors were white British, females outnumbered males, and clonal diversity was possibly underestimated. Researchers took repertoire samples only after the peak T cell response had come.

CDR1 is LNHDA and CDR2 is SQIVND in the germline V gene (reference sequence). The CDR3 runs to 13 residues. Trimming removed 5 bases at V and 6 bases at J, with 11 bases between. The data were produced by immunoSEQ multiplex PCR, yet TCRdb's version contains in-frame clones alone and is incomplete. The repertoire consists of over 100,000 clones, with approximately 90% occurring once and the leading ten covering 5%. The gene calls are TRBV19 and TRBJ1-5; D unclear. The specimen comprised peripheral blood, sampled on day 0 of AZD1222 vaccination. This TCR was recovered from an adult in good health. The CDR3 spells CASSQGRGQPQHF. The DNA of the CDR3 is TGTGCCAGTAGTCAAGGGCGGGGTCAGCCCCAGCATTTT.